The 28 T cell receptor beta chains reported below all come from one sample, sequenced in a study of OX40 agonist ivuxolimab in advanced cancers. Clones were sequenced by immunoSEQ multiplex PCR, and TCRdb holds only the in-frame ones, with some missing. The sample yields some 40,000 clones, approximately 91% seen once. Sample: CD4+ or CD8+ T cells sorted from blood, taken in a trial of the OX40 agonist ivuxolimab. The receptors shown here come from an adult with an advanced solid tumor such as melanoma, head and neck, liver or kidney cancer.

This chain links TRBV28 with TRBJ2-1, with 13 positions matching TRBD2. J lost 7 bases, V lost 6 bases, and 15 bases had no gene match. There are 18 residues in the CDR3. Germline lookup yields CDR1 MDHEN and CDR2 SYDVKM. The CDR3 coding sequence is TGTGCCAGCAGATCCACTAGCGGGAGGGACCCCTTTGTAAATGAGCAGTTCTTC. This sequence encodes CASRSTSGRDPFVNEQFF.

V usage is TRBV27 and J usage is TRBJ1-2; D not resolved. CDR1 and CDR2 (germline): MNHEY, SMNVEV (reference sequence). The length of the CDR3 is 16 residues. V was trimmed by 6 bases and J by 0 bases, leaving 17 bases between them. CDR3 nucleotides: TGTGCCAGCAGCTCGAGTATCGGTCCGACTAACTATGGCTACACCTTC. This gives the protein CASSSSIGPTNYGYTF.

The V call is TRBV9, the J call TRBJ2-3; 7 bases agree with TRBD2. J gave up 5 bases and V 6 bases, and 12 bases lay outside the gene matches. CDR1 SGDLS and CDR2 YYNGEE come from the germline V gene. The CDR3 has 15 residues. This CDR3 is CASTITAGARDTQYF. CDR3 nucleotide sequence: TGTGCCAGCACGATCACGGCGGGAGCTAGAGATACGCAGTATTTT.

A note on this clone: This sample includes further DNA sequences coding for the same CDR3. This chain joins TRBV4-1 and TRBJ1-2; D may be TRBD1 (5 bases). Trimming took 3 bases from V and 5 from J, leaving 10 bases between them. This CDR3 comprises 13 residues. CDR1 MGHRA and CDR2 YSYEKL come from the germline V gene. The CDR3 reads CASSQGTAYGYTF. The CDR3 DNA reads TGCGCCAGCAGCCAGGGGACGGCATATGGCTACACCTTC.

CDR3 sequence: CASSLGLEELVYGYTF. The CDR3 DNA sequence: TGTGCCAGCAGCTTGGGGTTAGAGGAGCTGGTCTATGGCTACACCTTC. This chain links TRBV5-6 with TRBJ1-2; D remains unclear. Germline CDR1 SGHDT, CDR2 YYEEEE. This CDR3 is 16 amino acids long. V dropped 0 bases and J dropped 4 bases, with 16 bases sitting between them.

The CDR3 DNA sequence: TGTGCCAGCAGCCAGGTGTTCACAGATACGCAGTATTTT. This encodes CASSQVFTDTQYF. This rearrangement joins TRBV14 to TRBJ2-3; D gene uncertain. CDR3 size: 13 residues. V lost 3 bases, J lost 2 bases, and 6 bases lay in between. The germline V gene has CDR1 SGHDN and CDR2 FVKESK.

The chain joins TRBV6-5 to TRBJ2-2, with unresolved D. Germline V CDR1 and CDR2: MNHEY, SVGAGI. CDR3 length: 13 amino acids. Deletions cut 4 bases from V and 6 bases from J, with 9 bases between. CDR3 nucleotide sequence: TGTGCCAGCAGTTTGGGTTCCTCCGGGGAGCTGTTTTTT. Translation: CASSLGSSGELFF.

This chain links TRBV28 with TRBJ2-7; D remains unclear. This CDR3 contains 15 residues. V was cut by 3 bases and J by 1 base, with 13 bases left in between. Per germline, CDR1 MDHEN and CDR2 SYDVKM. The CDR3 spells CASSLVGGSSYEQYF. Here the CDR3 DNA reads TGTGCCAGCAGTTTGGTGGGTGGGTCTTCCTACGAGCAGTACTTC.

The V and J genes are TRBV13 and TRBJ2-7; 9 nucleotides match TRBD2. Germline lookup yields CDR1 PRHDT and CDR2 FYEKMQ (reference sequence). The V and J ends lost 4 bases and 3 bases, in that order; junction bases with no gene match: 7. This CDR3 spans 15 amino acids. The CDR3 DNA follows: TGTGCCAGCAGCTACCGAGCGGGAGGTGGCTACGAGCAGTACTTC. It codes for CASSYRAGGGYEQYF. The full variable domain, with the rest looked up from reference TRBV13 and TRBJ2-7, is AAGVIQSPRHLIKEKRETATLKCYPIPRHDTVYWYQQGPGQDPQFLISFYEKMQSDKGSIPDRFSAQQFSDYHSELNMSSLELGDSALYFCASSYRAGGGYEQYFGPGTRLTVT.

The chain uses TRBV13 and TRBJ2-7; D not certain. This CDR3 is 12 amino acids long. Looked up from germline, CDR1 is PRHDT and CDR2 is FYEKMQ (reference sequence). Trimming shortened V by 5 bases and J by 6 bases, and 11 bases separated the two germline ends. CDR3 protein: CASSTTGVEQYF. The DNA of the CDR3 is TGTGCCAGCAGCACCACTGGGGTCGAGCAGTACTTC.

The chain couples TRBV7-2 to TRBJ2-1; 7 nucleotides align to TRBD2. Germline trimming cut 4 bases from V and 5 bases from J; bases unmatched to any gene: 8. The CDR3 has 15 amino acids. The V gene's germline CDR1 is SGHTA and CDR2 FQGNSA. CDR3 in DNA: TGTGCCAGCAGCTGGTGGGGGGGGATAAACAATGAGCAGTTCTTC. Translation: CASSWWGGINNEQFF.

The CDR3 DNA is TGTGCCAGCAGCGTAGCTCTAACAGCAAGCATCTACGAGCAGTACTTC. Its translation is CASSVALTASIYEQYF. J is TRBJ2-7 and V is TRBV9, with D uncertain. Germline CDR1 and CDR2: SGDLS and YYNGEE. With 0 bases removed from V and 3 bases from J, the gap between germline ends came to 16 bases. The CDR3 runs 16 residues.

This chain joins TRBV7-3 and TRBJ1-1; TRBD1 is a possible D gene (5 bases). This CDR3 has 14 residues. Looked up from germline, CDR1 is SGHTA and CDR2 is FQGTGA. Between the trimmed V and J ends, which lost 2 bases and 6 bases, there was a span of 13 bases. CDR3 in DNA: TGTGCCAGCAGCTTATCTCAGGGATTGTCTGAAGCTTTCTTT. Protein: CASSLSQGLSEAFF.

This clone was seen once. The V call is TRBV4-3, the J call TRBJ2-1; D is unclear. Germline V gives CDR1 LGHNA, CDR2 YSLEER. Between the trimmed V and J ends, which lost 1 base and 8 bases, there was a span of 12 bases. CDR3 length: 14 amino acids. For the CDR3, the DNA is TGCGCCAGCAGCCAAGGGACCGAGGCGTATGAGCAGTTCTTC. Its translation is CASSQGTEAYEQFF.

The rearrangement links TRBV4-1 to TRBJ1-5; D perhaps matches TRBD1 (6 bases). Germline values: CDR1 MGHRA, CDR2 YSYEKL. The CDR3 consists of 13 residues. V was cut by 6 bases and J by 3 bases, with 9 bases left in between. For the CDR3, the DNA is TGCGCCAGCAGTAGACAGGTCAATCAGCCCCAGCATTTT. It is translated as CASSRQVNQPQHF.

This rearrangement joins TRBV11-2 to TRBJ1-2; the D gene is possibly TRBD1 (6 bases). Germline V CDR1 and CDR2: SGHAT, FQNNGV. The CDR3 spans 16 residues. V lost 1 base and J 3 bases, leaving 15 bases between the germline ends. CDR3 region: CASSLAGQFVDYGYTF. For the CDR3, the DNA is TGTGCCAGCAGCTTAGCCGGACAGTTCGTAGACTATGGCTACACCTTC.

The rearrangement uses TRBV27 and TRBJ2-7; D is uncertain. Germline V gene lookup returns CDR1 MNHEY and CDR2 SMNVEV (reference sequence). The CDR3 has 14 amino acids. Trimming took 5 bases from V and 3 from J, leaving 14 bases between them. CDR3 nucleotides: TGTGCCAGCAGTCTCCGCCTAGTGGGCTACGAGCAGTACTTC. Its protein is CASSLRLVGYEQYF.

V gene TRBV9 combines with J gene TRBJ1-4; perhaps TRBD1 as D (5 bases). This CDR3 has 15 amino acids. Between the trimmed V and J ends, which lost 3 bases and 4 bases, there was a span of 13 bases. The germline V gene has CDR1 SGDLS and CDR2 YYNGEE. This CDR3 reads CASSDGGIDNEKLFF. In nucleotides, the CDR3 is TGTGCCAGCAGCGATGGGGGGATTGATAATGAAAAACTGTTTTTT. Filled out from reference TRBV9 and TRBJ1-4, the complete variable domain reads DSGVTQTPKHLITATGQRVTLRCSPRSGDLSVYWYQQSLDQGLQFLIQYYNGEERAKGNILERFSAQQFPDLHSELNLSSLELGDSALYFCASSDGGIDNEKLFFGSGTQLSVL.

The gene calls are TRBV5-6 and TRBJ2-7; 10 nucleotides line up with TRBD1. Germline CDR1 reads SGHDT; CDR2 reads YYEEEE. The junction had 3 bases not matched to a gene; V was cut back by 5 bases and J by 1 base. The CDR3 is 14 amino acids. The chain's CDR3 is CASRTGGGSYEQYF. CDR3 DNA sequence: TGTGCCAGCAGGACAGGGGGCGGTTCCTACGAGCAGTACTTC.

The chain links TRBV5-1 to TRBJ2-3; no clear D. Trimming left V 3 bases short and J 2 bases short, with 13 bases between. The length of the CDR3 is 15 residues. Germline V gives CDR1 SGHRS, CDR2 YFSETQ. The CDR3 DNA reads as TGCGCCAGCAGCTCCTCACCCTCTAACACAGATACGCAGTATTTT. Protein product: CASSSSPSNTDTQYF.

Sample share makes this clone medium-sized. The chain combines TRBV6-1 with TRBJ1-5, with D hard to call. The CDR3 has 15 residues. The germline V gene encodes CDR1 MNHNS and CDR2 SASEGT. Trimming took off 8 bases at V and 11 bases at J, with 25 bases between the two ends. The CDR3 spells CASAKSVEPQASQHF. CDR3 coding DNA: TGTGCCAGCGCAAAGAGTGTGGAACCCCAGGCGTCCCAGCATTTT.

CDR3: CASSLTPGNTEAFF. CDR3 nucleotide sequence: TGTGCCAGCAGCCTAACCCCGGGGAACACTGAAGCTTTCTTT. The chain employs TRBV27 and TRBJ1-1; D is ambiguous. The CDR3 sequence is 14 residues long. Trimming pared 6 bases from V and 1 base from J, leaving 12 bases between. Per germline, CDR1 MNHEY and CDR2 SMNVEV (reference sequence).

V and J are TRBV6-5 and TRBJ2-1; either TRBD1 or TRBD2 may fit D (5 bases each). This CDR3 is built from 13 residues. V was cut by 5 bases and J by 7 bases, with 12 bases left in between. In germline, CDR1 is MNHEY, CDR2 SVGAGI. The chain's CDR3 is CASSLGDVNEQFF. Here the CDR3 DNA reads TGTGCCAGCAGTCTGGGGGATGTAAATGAGCAGTTCTTC.

The chain links TRBV4-1 to TRBJ2-7, with TRBD1 matching over 7 bases. J was trimmed by 1 base and V by 4 bases; bases with no gene match: 7. CDR3 length equals 15 residues. The germline CDR1 and CDR2 sequences are MGHRA and YSYEKL. CDR3 amino acids: CASSLTGSGSYEQYF. In DNA, the CDR3 is TGCGCCAGCAGCCTGACAGGGTCCGGGTCCTACGAGCAGTACTTC.

The chain combines TRBV9 with TRBJ2-2; 8 bases agree with TRBD1. V gave up 4 bases and J gave up 2 bases; unmatched junction bases: 4. This CDR3 region has 15 residues. In germline, CDR1 is SGDLS, CDR2 YYNGEE. CDR3 residues: CASSNTGGNTGELFF. The CDR3 DNA sequence: TGTGCCAGCAGCAACACAGGGGGAAACACCGGGGAGCTGTTTTTT.

This chain uses TRBV7-6 with TRBJ2-7; D is unresolved. The CDR3 runs 13 residues. In germline, CDR1 is SGHVS, CDR2 FNYEAQ. The ends were cut back, 3 bases at V and 2 bases at J, with 8 bases in the middle. The chain's CDR3 is CASSFGNTYEQYF. For the CDR3, the DNA is TGTGCCAGCAGCTTCGGAAACACCTACGAGCAGTACTTC.

The chain links TRBV6-1 to TRBJ2-1; D gene uncertain. V lost 4 bases and J lost 6, with 7 bases in between. The CDR3 consists of 12 residues. Per the germline V gene, CDR1 is MNHNS and CDR2 is SASEGT. The CDR3 spells CASSVWLNEQFF. The DNA of the CDR3 is TGTGCCAGCAGTGTATGGCTCAATGAGCAGTTCTTC.

CDR3 residues: CASSEGSGGPCQPQHF. Written as DNA, the CDR3 is TGTGCCAGCAGCGAGGGATCAGGTGGCCCTTGCCAGCCCCAGCATTTT. The chain is built from TRBV21-1 and TRBJ1-5. TRBV21-1 constitutes a pseudogene. The CDR3 covers 16 residues.